This T cell receptor (beta chain) was identified during a study of T-cell reconstitution after alpha-beta-depleted transplantation in children. This clonotype occurred a few times. What it binds is not known. Per the germline V gene, CDR1 is DFQATT and CDR2 is SNEGSKA (reference sequence). The CDR3 has 14 amino acids. V lost 8 bases to trimming and J lost 2 bases; unmatched junction nucleotides: 11. Regarding the study as a whole: Several hundred expanded graft clones reportedly supplied alpha-beta T cells about two months after transplant. Most T-cell counts and diversity one year after the transplant came from T cells that were newly produced. Some patients owed their high day-60 TCRbeta diversity to surviving recipient T cells and thymic progenitors.

This sample's TCRbeta library carried unique molecular identifier barcodes. TCRdb ran MiXCR on the PCR reads and lists one entry per CDR3 protein. The data hold 550,000 to 800,000 distinct CDR3 sequences, with about 12% observed a single time. The source of this sequence is a girl under 10 years old with congenital amegakaryocytic thrombocytopenia, due to receive a stem cell transplant. The sample in question was PBMCs, obtained before TCRalphabeta/CD19-depleted stem cell transplant. The chain uses TRBV20-1 and TRBJ2-7; 8 bases line up with TRBD1. The chain's CDR3 is CSTDGGQATYEQYF. CDR3 nucleotides: TGCAGTACCGACGGGGGACAGGCTACCTACGAGCAGTACTTC.